This T cell receptor (beta chain) was retrieved from a study of control samples from healthy donors and cancer patients. Data came from immunoSEQ multiplex PCR; TCRdb stores just in-frame clones and leaves some out. The table shows under 200,000 clones, with around 90% occurring only once. This clone was detected only once. Germline loops: CDR1 LNHDA, CDR2 SQIVND (reference sequence). V gave up 9 bases and J gave up 1 base; unmatched junction bases: 9. This CDR3 has 14 amino acids. The receptor comes from a woman aged 25 to 39 in good health. The chain is built from TRBV19 and TRBJ2-7; 7 nucleotides match TRBD2. Sequenced: blood. CDR3 sequence reads: CASSPKRESYEQYF. DNA for the CDR3: TGTGCCAGCTCCCCGAAGCGGGAATCCTACGAGCAGTACTTC.